A single sample gave rise to the 10 T cell receptor beta chains below, sequenced in a study of vaccination effects on CD4 cells after COVID-19 (dated by TCRdb to the early 2020s). The antigens for these receptors are not known. The ViraFEST assay stimulated PBMC with viral peptide pools and then used TCR sequencing to identify antigen-specific CD4+ T cell clonotypes by expansion. After more than nine days of culture, CD4+ T cells were isolated with the EasySep CD4+ T cell isolation kit. PCR-confirmed SARS-CoV-2 infection had occurred in convalescent patients between March and December 2020, before the Alpha, Beta and Delta variants emerged in the United States. Each participant received two doses of an mRNA SARS-CoV-2 vaccine, either BNT162b2 or mRNA-1273. Libraries were made using the immunoSEQ multiplex PCR assay. TCRdb retrieved this table from immuneACCESS and kept in-frame rearrangements only. Not all clones are present; in checked studies, unresolved V genes account for under half, and no reason is known for the remainder. This sample has roughly 15,000 clones in its table, and less than 85% of those were observed once. About 17% of the sample is held by the ten biggest clonotypes.

The sequenced sample was CD4+ T cells from PBMCs cultured with SARS-CoV-2 spike peptides, obtained after COVID-19 vaccination. The cell subset or site label on this specimen signifies: SARS-CoV-2 spike overlapping peptide pool stimulation. The receptors were gathered from a human donor who had a prior SARS-CoV-2 infection.

DNA for the CDR3: TGTGCCAGCAGCCCATCCGGGGGCGGGAATACGCAGTATTTT. It encodes CASSPSGGGNTQYF. V gene TRBV7-2 combines with J gene TRBJ2-3; either TRBD1 or TRBD2 may supply D (6 bases each). Germline loops: CDR1 SGHTA, CDR2 FQGNSA. The length of the CDR3 is 14 residues. V was shortened by 5 bases and J by 7 bases, with 16 bases between the two germline ends. Combining the CDR3 with reference TRBV7-2 and TRBJ2-3 gives the whole variable domain GAGVSQSPSNKVTEKGKDVELRCDPISGHTALYWYRQSLGQGLEFLIYFQGNSAPDKSGLPSDRFSAERTGGSVSTLTIQRTQQEDSAVYLCASSPSGGGNTQYFGPGTRLTVL.

This sequence joins TRBV5-8 and TRBJ2-5, with D tentatively TRBD2 (5 bases). Between the trimmed V and J ends, which lost 1 base and 4 bases, there was a span of 14 bases. Germline V gene sequence: CDR1 SGHTS, CDR2 YDEGEE. The CDR3 covers 15 residues. CDR3 coding DNA: TGTGCCAGCAGCTTGTTAGGCAGGAGGTCAGAGACCCAGTACTTC. It specifies CASSLLGRRSETQYF.

This clone was seen more than once but under ten times. The chain has TRBV29-1 and TRBJ1-3; 10 bases are a match to TRBD1. This CDR3 has 13 amino acids. Germline CDR1 reads SQVTM; CDR2 reads ANQGSEA. Unmatched junction bases numbered 10, after V lost 7 bases and J lost 10 bases. CDR3 in amino acids: CSALDRGQRTIYF. The CDR3 DNA sequence: TGCAGCGCCCTCGACAGGGGGCAAAGGACCATATATTTT.

The chain employs TRBV15 and TRBJ1-1; perhaps TRBD1 as D (5 bases). Trimming took off 0 bases at V and 3 bases at J, with 8 bases between the two ends. This CDR3 spans 14 amino acids. Germline CDR1 reads LNHNV; CDR2 reads YYDKDF (reference sequence). The CDR3 loop reads CATSRDFRDTEAFF. CDR3 nucleotide sequence: TGTGCCACCAGCAGAGATTTCAGGGACACTGAAGCTTTCTTT.

The rearrangement links TRBV5-1 to TRBJ2-2, with D possibly TRBD2 on 6 matching bases. Trimming removed 2 bases from V and 0 bases from J, with 8 bases in between. Per the germline V gene, CDR1 is SGHRS and CDR2 is YFSETQ. The CDR3 extends over 15 amino acids. The CDR3 protein is CASSFGGPNTGELFF. The CDR3 coding sequence is TGCGCCAGCAGCTTTGGAGGGCCGAACACCGGGGAGCTGTTTTTT.

This chain connects TRBV19 to TRBJ1-1; TRBD1 is a possible D gene (5 bases). Trimming took 4 bases from V and 11 from J, leaving 14 bases between them. The CDR3 consists of 12 residues. CDR1 is LNHDA, CDR2 SQIVND, per germline (reference sequence). The CDR3 DNA sequence: TGTGCCAGTAGTACCCGCCCGGGGGAGGCTTTCTTT. Amino acid sequence: CASSTRPGEAFF.

This clone is a singleton in its sample. The V and J genes are TRBV13 and TRBJ1-2, with TRBD1 matching 9 bases. The V gene's germline CDR1 is PRHDT and CDR2 FYEKMQ (reference sequence). Trimming took 4 bases from V and 1 from J; bases not matched to a gene: 13. The CDR3 length is 18 residues. The CDR3, as DNA: TGTGCCAGCAGCTCAGAGCGGGACAGGGTCTTCGGTAACTATGGCTACACCTTC. It yields the protein CASSSERDRVFGNYGYTF.

This chain connects TRBV9 to TRBJ1-3; D uncertain. This CDR3 contains 14 residues. Germline V CDR1 and CDR2: SGDLS, YYNGEE. V lost 0 bases and J lost 4, with 8 bases in between. CDR3 sequence: CASSVEAVGNTIYF. The CDR3 nucleotides read TGTGCCAGCAGCGTAGAGGCAGTAGGAAACACCATATATTTT.

The J gene is TRBJ2-7, the V gene TRBV7-8, with D perhaps TRBD2 (6 bases). V lost 8 bases and J lost 3, with 20 bases in between. The germline V gene encodes CDR1 SGHVS and CDR2 FQNEAQ. The CDR3 is made up of 15 amino acids. Here the CDR3 reads CASVPRLESGYEQYF. CDR3 bases: TGTGCCAGCGTTCCTCGACTAGAGTCGGGCTACGAGCAGTACTTC. The full variable domain, rest sourced from reference TRBV7-8 and TRBJ2-7, is GAGVSQSPRYKVAKRGQDVALRCDPISGHVSLFWYQQALGQGPEFLTYFQNEAQLDKSGLPSDRFFAERPEGSVSTLKIQRTQQEDSAVYLCASVPRLESGYEQYFGPGTRLTVT.

This clone is large. In DNA, the CDR3 is TGTGCCAGCAGCCAAGTCGCCGCGGCGTCGTTCTTC. This gives the protein CASSQVAAASFF. This chain connects TRBV14 to TRBJ2-1, with no clear D. This CDR3 is 12 amino acids long. In germline, CDR1 is SGHDN, CDR2 FVKESK. Deletions cut 1 base from V and 15 bases from J, with 13 bases between.